This TCR beta chain was captured by sequencing in a study of blood T cell repertoires in COVID-19. Repertoires were generated with immunoSEQ multiplex PCR, while TCRdb's copy carries only in-frame clones and drops some. The profile shows about 45,000 clones, roughly 84% of them singletons. The trim removed 0 bases at V and 10 bases at J, leaving 6 bases unmatched. This CDR3 region has 13 residues. Germline CDR1 is GTSNPN and CDR2 is SVGIG (reference sequence). This clone is a singleton in its sample. Sequencing input: peripheral blood. This rearrangement joins TRBV30 to TRBJ2-4; 7 bases match TRBD1. The sequence was collected from a woman older than 75 with acute or convalescent COVID-19. The CDR3 sequence is CAWSVRDSRIQYF. The CDR3 DNA sequence: TGTGCCTGGAGTGTACGGGACAGCAGAATTCAGTACTTC.